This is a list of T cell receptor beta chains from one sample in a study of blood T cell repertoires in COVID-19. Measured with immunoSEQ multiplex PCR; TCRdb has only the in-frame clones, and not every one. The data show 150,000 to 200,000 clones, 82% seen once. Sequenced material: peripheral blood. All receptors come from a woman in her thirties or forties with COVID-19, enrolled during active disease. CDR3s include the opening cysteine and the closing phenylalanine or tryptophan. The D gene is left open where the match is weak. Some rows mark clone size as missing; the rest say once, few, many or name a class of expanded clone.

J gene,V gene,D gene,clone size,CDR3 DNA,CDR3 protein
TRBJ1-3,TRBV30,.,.,TGTGCCTGGAGCCAGGGGCTCTCTGGAAACACCATATATTTT,CAWSQGLSGNTIYF
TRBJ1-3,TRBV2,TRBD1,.,TGTGCCAGCAGTCGAAGCGGGACAGGGATTACGGCCACCATATATTTT,CASSRSGTGITATIYF
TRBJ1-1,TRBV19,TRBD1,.,TGTGCCAGTAAACCGAGTCGACAGGGGGCTACGAACACTGAAGCTTTCTTT,CASKPSRQGATNTEAFF
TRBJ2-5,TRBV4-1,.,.,TGCGCCAGCAGCCAAGGGGGGAGGTCCGGGGTTGGGGAGACCCAGTACTTC,CASSQGGRSGVGETQYF
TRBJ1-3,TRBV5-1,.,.,TGCGCCAGCAGCTTGGACAGACCGGTCTCTGGAAACACCATATATTTT,CASSLDRPVSGNTIYF
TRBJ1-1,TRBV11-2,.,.,TGTGCCAGCAGCGCCGCAGGGGCAAGGGCTTTCTTT,CASSAAGARAFF
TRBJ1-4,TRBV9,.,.,TGTGCCAGCAGCGAGGAGGGAGGGAGCGATGAAAAACTGTTTTTT,CASSEEGGSDEKLFF
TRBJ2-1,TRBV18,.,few,TGTGCCAGCTCACCAGAGGAAGAGCAGTTCTTC,CASSPEEEQFF
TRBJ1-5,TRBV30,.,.,TGTGCGGTGGGGCGGGATGGGCAGCCCCAGCATTTT,CAVGRDGQPQHF
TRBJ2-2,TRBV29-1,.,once,TGCAGCGTTGAAGAACGGAGGAACACCGGGGAGCTGTTTTTT,CSVEERRNTGELFF
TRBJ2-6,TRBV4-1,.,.,TGCGCCAGCAGCCAAGATGGTACAGTTTACTCTGGGGCCAACGTCCTGACTTTC,CASSQDGTVYSGANVLTF
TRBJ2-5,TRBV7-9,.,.,TGTGCCAGCAGCGCTTCCTCCCGCGGGACCCAGTACTTC,CASSASSRGTQYF
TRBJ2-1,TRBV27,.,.,TGTGCCAGCAGTTTATCCCCAGGGCCCTACAATGAGCAGTTCTTC,CASSLSPGPYNEQFF
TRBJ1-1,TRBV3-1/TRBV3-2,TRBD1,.,TGTGCCAGCAGCCGGGACAGGGAAGCTTTCTTT,CASSRDREAFF
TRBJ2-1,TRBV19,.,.,TGTGCCAGTAGTATCTCCCTGAACGGCTACAATGAGCAGTTCTTC,CASSISLNGYNEQFF
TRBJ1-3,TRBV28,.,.,TGTGCCAGCAGTTTATGGGCGGGATTTCGAGGAAACACCATATATTTT,CASSLWAGFRGNTIYF
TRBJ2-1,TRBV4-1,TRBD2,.,TGCGCCAGCAGCCGAAAAGCGGGGGACACCTACAATGAGCAGTTCTTC,CASSRKAGDTYNEQFF
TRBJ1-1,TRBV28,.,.,TGTGCCAGCAGTTTGGGGCGCACTGAAGCTTTCTTT,CASSLGRTEAFF
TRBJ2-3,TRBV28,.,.,TGTGTCACACAGGGAGGCACAGATACGCAGTATTTT,CVTQGGTDTQYF
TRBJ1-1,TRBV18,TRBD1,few,TGTGCCAGCTCCCGGGACAGGGAGTGGAACACTGAAGCTTTCTTT,CASSRDREWNTEAFF
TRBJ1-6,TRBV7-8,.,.,TGTGCCAGCAGCGCGACAGAACTCCGTTCCTATAATTCACCCCTCCACTTT,CASSATELRSYNSPLHF
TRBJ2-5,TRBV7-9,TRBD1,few,TGTGCCAGCGGCAACCAAGGGGGCGGCCGTCAAGAGACCCAGTACTTC,CASGNQGGGRQETQYF
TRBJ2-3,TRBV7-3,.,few,TGTGCCAGCAGTAGGGACACAACAGATACGCAGTATTTT,CASSRDTTDTQYF
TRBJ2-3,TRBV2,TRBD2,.,TGTGCCAGCACCCGCCGCAAACTAGCGGGGGGTCGCACAGATACGCAGTATTTT,CASTRRKLAGGRTDTQYF
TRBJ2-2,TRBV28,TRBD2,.,TGTGCCGCAGCGGGGCGGACTAACACCGGGGAGCTGTTTTTT,CAAAGRTNTGELFF
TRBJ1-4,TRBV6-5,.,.,TGTGCCAGCAGTAATACGGGGGGCAGGCCCGAAAAACTGTTTTTT,CASSNTGGRPEKLFF
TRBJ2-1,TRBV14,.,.,TGTGCCAGCAGCCGAGGTGAAAGCTCCTACAATGAGCAGTTCTTC,CASSRGESSYNEQFF
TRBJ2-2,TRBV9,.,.,TGTGCCAGCAGCCCCGACACCGGGGAGCTGTTTTTT,CASSPDTGELFF
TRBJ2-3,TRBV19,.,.,TGTGCCAGTAGTCCCGGGGGAATCCTTGCCACAGATACGCAGTATTTT,CASSPGGILATDTQYF
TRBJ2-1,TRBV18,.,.,TGTGCCAGCTCACCAGTCCTCAGCTCCTACAATGAGCAGTTCTTC,CASSPVLSSYNEQFF
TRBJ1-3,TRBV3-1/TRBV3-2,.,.,TGTGCCAGCAGCAGAGGAAGGGGCTCTGGAAACACCATATATTTT,CASSRGRGSGNTIYF
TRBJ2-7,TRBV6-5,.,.,TGTGCCAGCAGTACTAGTGGGGTCGGGGAGCAGTACTTC,CASSTSGVGEQYF
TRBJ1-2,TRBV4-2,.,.,TGTGCCAGCAGCCCCGCCACTGCGGATGGCTACACCTTC,CASSPATADGYTF
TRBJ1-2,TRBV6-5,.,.,TGTGCCAGCAATAGGGGCGATGGCTACACCTTC,CASNRGDGYTF
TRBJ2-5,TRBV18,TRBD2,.,TGTGCCAGCTCACAAAATGCCGGGACTAGCGGGATTGAGACCCAGTACTTC,CASSQNAGTSGIETQYF
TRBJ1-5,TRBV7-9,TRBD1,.,TGTGCCAGCAGCTTAGTCGCAGGGACAGGGGGTCAGCCCCAGCATTTT,CASSLVAGTGGQPQHF
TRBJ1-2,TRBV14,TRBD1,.,TGTGCCAGCAGCCAACCGGGACAGATTGGCTACACCTTC,CASSQPGQIGYTF
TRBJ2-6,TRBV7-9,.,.,TGTGCCAGCAGCCTACGGACTGGCTCGGGGGCCAACGTCCTGACTTTC,CASSLRTGSGANVLTF
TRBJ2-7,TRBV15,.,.,TGTGCCACCAGCAGAGATCGCTACGAGCAGTACTTC,CATSRDRYEQYF
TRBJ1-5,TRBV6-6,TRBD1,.,TGTGCCAGCAGTCGACAGGGGGCTGCTTCTAGCAATCAGCCCCAGCATTTT,CASSRQGAASSNQPQHF
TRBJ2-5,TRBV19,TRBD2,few,TGTGCCAGTAGTATGGGACTAGCTTCCGAGACCCAGTACTTC,CASSMGLASETQYF
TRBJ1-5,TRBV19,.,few,TGTGCCAGTAGTATAGTTCAGGGCGGTCAGCCCCAGCATTTT,CASSIVQGGQPQHF
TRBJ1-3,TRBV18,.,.,TGTGCCAGCTCACTCCTCCGACAGAACGATAACAGAAACACCATATATTTT,CASSLLRQNDNRNTIYF
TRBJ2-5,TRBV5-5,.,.,TGTGCCAGCAGCCCCTGGGACTTCCAAGAGACCCAGTACTTC,CASSPWDFQETQYF
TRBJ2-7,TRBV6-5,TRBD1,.,TGTGCCAGCGACGGGACAGGGCATACTCTCGAGCAGTACTTC,CASDGTGHTLEQYF
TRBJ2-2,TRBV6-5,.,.,TGTGCCAGCATGAGGAGTGCGGCGTCAGGGGAGCTGTTTTTT,CASMRSAASGELFF